This TCR beta chain was captured by sequencing in a study of T-cell reconstitution after alpha-beta-depleted transplantation in children. This clonotype was seen more than once but under ten times. Its antigen is unknown. Unique molecular identifiers were used in preparing the TCRbeta library. TCRdb reprocessed the PCR reads via MiXCR and lists one record per CDR3 protein. The sample has about 250,000 distinct CDR3 sequences; roughly a quarter are singletons. Trimming took 2 bases from V and 7 from J; bases not matched to a gene: 5. Per germline, CDR1 SGHAT and CDR2 FQNNGV. The CDR3 has 15 amino acids. Study-level results: T-cell numbers and diversity one year post-transplant derived largely from freshly generated T cells. Roughly two months post-transplant, alpha-beta T cells reportedly originated from several hundred graft clones that had expanded.

The origin of this receptor is a female patient aged 2 to 10 who had a stem cell transplant for congenital amegakaryocytic thrombocytopenia, so the T cells may come from the graft donor. The source material was PBMCs, mostly from graft donor cells, sampled 360 days after TCRalphabeta/CD19-depleted stem cell transplant. The rearrangement joins TRBV11-2 to TRBJ2-1, with 10 positions matching TRBD2. The CDR3 loop reads CASSLLSGGANEQFF. The CDR3 bases are TGTGCCAGCAGCTTATTAAGCGGGGGGGCGAATGAGCAGTTCTTC.